Below are 11 T cell receptor beta chains sequenced from a single sample in a study of T cell changes during pregnancy in multiple sclerosis. The repertoire was sequenced with immunoSEQ multiplex PCR; TCRdb's copy has only in-frame clones and lacks some. The sample includes fewer than 50,000 clones, about 89% of them seen just once. This specimen was CD4+ T cells from peripheral blood mononuclear cells, taken in the first trimester of pregnancy. Receptors were obtained from a female donor with multiple sclerosis, enrolled in a pregnancy study.

This chain joins TRBV18 and TRBJ2-1, with TRBD2 matching over 8 bases. Trimming cost V 1 base and J 6 bases; bases outside gene matches: 5. The germline V gene has CDR1 KGHSH and CDR2 LQKENI. This CDR3 contains 15 residues. This chain's CDR3 is CASSPLEREFNEQFF. The CDR3 DNA follows: TGTGCCAGCTCACCACTGGAGCGGGAGTTCAATGAGCAGTTCTTC.

The chain employs TRBV7-2 and TRBJ1-1; TRBD1 is a possible D gene (5 bases). The CDR3 has 14 residues. The germline V gene encodes CDR1 SGHTA and CDR2 FQGNSA. The V gene lost 1 base and the J gene lost 1 base, with 7 bases spanning the gap. CDR3 bases: TGTGCCAGCAGCTTAGGCGACAGGAACACTGAAGCTTTCTTT. It translates to CASSLGDRNTEAFF.

The V gene is TRBV9, the J gene TRBJ2-2; 13 bases agree with TRBD2. V lost 4 bases and J lost 2; bases outside the gene matches: 8. The germline V gene encodes CDR1 SGDLS and CDR2 YYNGEE. The CDR3 runs 18 residues. The CDR3: CASSRTSGSRANTGELFF. The CDR3 DNA reads TGTGCCAGCAGCAGGACTAGCGGGAGTAGGGCCAACACCGGGGAGCTGTTTTTT.

V is TRBV28 and J is TRBJ2-6; D remains unclear. V was trimmed by 11 bases and J by 0 bases, leaving 14 bases between them. Germline lookup yields CDR1 MDHEN and CDR2 SYDVKM. The CDR3 loop spans 15 amino acids. The CDR3 DNA reads as TGTGCCCCCAAACTTCGGGTCTCTGGGGCCAACGTCCTGACTTTC. The encoded protein is CAPKLRVSGANVLTF.

This clone turned up a few times. The CDR3 region has the DNA TGTGCCAGCAGTTCCAGACACGACACTGAAGCTTTCTTT. Translating it yields CASSSRHDTEAFF. The V call is TRBV6-6, the J call TRBJ1-1; D call uncertain. Between the trimmed V and J ends, which lost 4 bases and 3 bases, there was a span of 9 bases. CDR1 is MNHNY and CDR2 is SVGAGI in the germline V gene (reference sequence). The CDR3 totals 13 residues.

The chain couples TRBV5-1 to TRBJ2-7; D gene unclear. Germline-derived CDR1 and CDR2 are SGHRS and YFSETQ. Trimming took 0 bases from V and 5 from J, leaving 6 bases between them. The CDR3 contains 12 residues. CDR3 DNA sequence: TGCGCCAGCAGCTTGGAAGGAGACGAGCAGTACTTC. Its translation is CASSLEGDEQYF.

This chain connects TRBV7-2 to TRBJ2-3, with TRBD2 matching over 7 bases. Germline-derived CDR1 and CDR2 are SGHTA and FQGNSA. The CDR3 consists of 17 residues. Germline trimming cut 1 base from V and 2 bases from J; bases unmatched to any gene: 9. The CDR3 loop reads CASSLEGASGYTDTQYF. CDR3 coding DNA: TGTGCCAGCAGCTTAGAAGGGGCTAGCGGCTACACAGATACGCAGTATTTT.

DNA for the CDR3: TGTGCCAGTAGTCCCGTGGCACTAGCGGGAGAACAGTTCTTC. Protein product: CASSPVALAGEQFF. The chain joins TRBV19 to TRBJ2-1, with 11 bases fitting TRBD2. This CDR3 has 14 residues. V shed 5 bases and J 13 bases; nucleotides not matched to a gene: 10. The V gene's germline CDR1 is LNHDA and CDR2 SQIVND (reference sequence).

The J gene is TRBJ2-2, the V gene TRBV6-5; 8 bases match TRBD1. This CDR3 has 15 amino acids. With V trimmed by 5 bases and J by 4 bases, 6 bases remained unmatched. Germline values: CDR1 MNHEY, CDR2 SVGAGI. CDR3 sequence: CASSPRTGTTGELFF. The CDR3 DNA sequence: TGTGCCAGCAGTCCTCGGACAGGGACCACCGGGGAGCTGTTTTTT.

The genes are TRBV25-1 and TRBJ2-7, with 9 bases lining up with TRBD2. The CDR3 totals 12 residues. Germline V lookup: CDR1 MGHDK, CDR2 SYGVNS. Trimming took 10 bases from V and 6 from J; bases not matched to a gene: 7. CDR3 in DNA: TGTGCCACGGGGCTAGCGGGAATCGAGCAGTACTTC. Amino acids: CATGLAGIEQYF.

This chain links TRBV6-5 with TRBJ2-7, with 7 nucleotides matching TRBD2. The CDR3 length is 12 residues. The V gene end was trimmed by 6 bases and the J gene end by 1 base; junction bases not matched to a gene: 0. The germline CDR1 and CDR2 sequences are MNHEY and SVGAGI. The DNA of the CDR3 is TGTGCCAGCAGGGGGGGGTCCTACGAGCAGTACTTC. As protein: CASRGGSYEQYF.